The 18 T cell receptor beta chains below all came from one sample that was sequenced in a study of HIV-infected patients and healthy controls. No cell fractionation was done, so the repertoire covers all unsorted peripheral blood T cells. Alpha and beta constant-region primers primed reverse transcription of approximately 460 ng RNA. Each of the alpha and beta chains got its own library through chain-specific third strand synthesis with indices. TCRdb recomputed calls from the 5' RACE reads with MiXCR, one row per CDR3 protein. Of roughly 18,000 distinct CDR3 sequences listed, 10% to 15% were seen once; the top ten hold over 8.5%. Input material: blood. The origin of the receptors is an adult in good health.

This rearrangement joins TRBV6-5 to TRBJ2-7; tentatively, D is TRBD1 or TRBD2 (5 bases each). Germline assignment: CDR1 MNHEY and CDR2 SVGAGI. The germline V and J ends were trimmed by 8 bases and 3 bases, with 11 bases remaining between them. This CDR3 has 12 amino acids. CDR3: CASSRDLYEQYF. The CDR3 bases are TGTGCCAGCTCCAGGGACCTCTACGAGCAGTACTTC.

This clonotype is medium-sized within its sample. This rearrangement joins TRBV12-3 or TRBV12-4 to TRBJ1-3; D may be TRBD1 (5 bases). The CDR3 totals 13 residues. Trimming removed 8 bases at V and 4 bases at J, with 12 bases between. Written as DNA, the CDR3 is TGTGCCAGCCGGAGAGGGGCCGGAAACACCATATATTTT. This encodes CASRRGAGNTIYF.

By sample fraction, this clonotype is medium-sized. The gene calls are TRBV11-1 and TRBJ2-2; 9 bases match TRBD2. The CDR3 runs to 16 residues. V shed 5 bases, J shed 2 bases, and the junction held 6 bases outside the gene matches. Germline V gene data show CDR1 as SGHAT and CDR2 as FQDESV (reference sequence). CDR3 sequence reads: CASSPSSGANTGELFF. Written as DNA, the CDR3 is TGTGCCAGCAGCCCCTCTAGCGGGGCTAACACCGGGGAGCTGTTTTTT.

The chain's CDR3 is CASQPSLEDRGYSGANVLTF. DNA for the CDR3: TGTGCCAGCCAACCATCCTTAGAGGACAGGGGCTACTCTGGGGCCAACGTCCTGACTTTC. The gene calls are TRBV21-1 and TRBJ2-6; the D segment call TRBD1 is taken from the table without a DNA check. TRBV21-1 has pseudogene status. CDR3 size: 20 residues.

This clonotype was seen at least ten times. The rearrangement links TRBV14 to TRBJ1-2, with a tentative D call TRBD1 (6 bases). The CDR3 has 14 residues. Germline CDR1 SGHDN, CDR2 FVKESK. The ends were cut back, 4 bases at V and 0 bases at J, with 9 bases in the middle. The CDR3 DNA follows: TGTGCCAGCAGCCCTTGGACAGCTAACTATGGCTACACCTTC. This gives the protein CASSPWTANYGYTF.

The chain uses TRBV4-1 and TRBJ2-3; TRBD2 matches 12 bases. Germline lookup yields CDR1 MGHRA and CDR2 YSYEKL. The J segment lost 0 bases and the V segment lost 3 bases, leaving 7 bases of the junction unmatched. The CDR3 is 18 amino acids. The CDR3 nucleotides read TGCGCCAGCAGCCAGGGTCGACTAGCGGGGGTGAGCACAGATACGCAGTATTTT. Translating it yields CASSQGRLAGVSTDTQYF.

In DNA, the CDR3 is TGTGCCACTTCTCTTAGCGGGGGCGTCCCGGAGACCCAGTACTTC. This sequence encodes CATSLSGGVPETQYF. The V call is TRBV3-1, the J call TRBJ2-5, with 9 bases lining up with TRBD2. V shed 10 bases and J 5 bases; nucleotides not matched to a gene: 14. This CDR3 is built from 15 residues. Germline loops: CDR1 LGHDT, CDR2 YNNKEL (reference sequence).

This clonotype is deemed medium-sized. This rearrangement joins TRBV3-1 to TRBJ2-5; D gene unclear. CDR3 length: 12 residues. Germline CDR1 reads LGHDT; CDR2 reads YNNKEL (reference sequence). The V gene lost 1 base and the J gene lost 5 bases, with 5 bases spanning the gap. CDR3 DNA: TGTGCCAGCAGCCAAGTCCGGGAGACCCAGTACTTC. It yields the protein CASSQVRETQYF.

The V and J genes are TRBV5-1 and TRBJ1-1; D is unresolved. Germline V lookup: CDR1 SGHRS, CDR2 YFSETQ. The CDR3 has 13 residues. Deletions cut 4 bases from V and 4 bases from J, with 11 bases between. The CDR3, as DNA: TGCGCCAGCAGCAAGGAGGCGAGCACTGAAGCTTTCTTT. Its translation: CASSKEASTEAFF.

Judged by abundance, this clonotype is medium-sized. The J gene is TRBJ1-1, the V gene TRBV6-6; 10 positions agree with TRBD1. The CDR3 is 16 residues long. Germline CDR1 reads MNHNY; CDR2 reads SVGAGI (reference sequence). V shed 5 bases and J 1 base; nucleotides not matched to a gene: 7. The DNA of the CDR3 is TGTGCCAGCAGTCGACAGGGGGCCATGGGGAACACTGAAGCTTTCTTT. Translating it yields CASSRQGAMGNTEAFF.

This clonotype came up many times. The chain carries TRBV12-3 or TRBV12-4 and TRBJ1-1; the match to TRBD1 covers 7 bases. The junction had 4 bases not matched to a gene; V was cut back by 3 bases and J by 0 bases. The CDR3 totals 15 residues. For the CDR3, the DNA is TGTGCCAGCAGTTTTCGCGGACAGGTGAACACTGAAGCTTTCTTT. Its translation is CASSFRGQVNTEAFF.

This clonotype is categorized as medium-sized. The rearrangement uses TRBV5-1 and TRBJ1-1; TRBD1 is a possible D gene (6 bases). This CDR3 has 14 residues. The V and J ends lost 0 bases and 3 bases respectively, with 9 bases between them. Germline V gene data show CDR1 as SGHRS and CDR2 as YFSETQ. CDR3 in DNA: TGCGCCAGCAGCTTGGTGCAGGGGCACACTGAAGCTTTCTTT. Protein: CASSLVQGHTEAFF.

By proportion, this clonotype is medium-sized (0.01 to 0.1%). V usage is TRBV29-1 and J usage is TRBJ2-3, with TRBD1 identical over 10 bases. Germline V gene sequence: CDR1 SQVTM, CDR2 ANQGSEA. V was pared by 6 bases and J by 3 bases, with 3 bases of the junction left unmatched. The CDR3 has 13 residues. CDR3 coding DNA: TGCAGCGTCGAGGGACAGGGGACAGATACGCAGTATTTT. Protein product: CSVEGQGTDTQYF.

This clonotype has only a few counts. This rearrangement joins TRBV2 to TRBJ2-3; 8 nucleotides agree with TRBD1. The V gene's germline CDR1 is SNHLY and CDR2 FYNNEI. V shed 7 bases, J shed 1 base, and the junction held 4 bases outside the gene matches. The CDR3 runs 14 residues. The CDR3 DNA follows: TGTGCCAGCACCCTGACAGGGGGCACAGATACGCAGTATTTT. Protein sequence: CASTLTGGTDTQYF.

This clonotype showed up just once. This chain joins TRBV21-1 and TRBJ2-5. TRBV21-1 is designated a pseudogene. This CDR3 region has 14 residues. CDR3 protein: CASSKVERQETQYF. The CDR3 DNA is TGTGCCAGCAGCAAAGTGGAGCGTCAAGAGACCCAGTACTTC.

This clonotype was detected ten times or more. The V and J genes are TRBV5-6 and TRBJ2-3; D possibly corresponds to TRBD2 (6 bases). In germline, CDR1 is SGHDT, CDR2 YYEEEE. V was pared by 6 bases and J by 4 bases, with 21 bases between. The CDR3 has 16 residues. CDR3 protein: CASIRFPRGRSDTQYF. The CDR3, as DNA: TGTGCCAGCATCAGGTTCCCTAGAGGGAGGTCAGATACGCAGTATTTT.

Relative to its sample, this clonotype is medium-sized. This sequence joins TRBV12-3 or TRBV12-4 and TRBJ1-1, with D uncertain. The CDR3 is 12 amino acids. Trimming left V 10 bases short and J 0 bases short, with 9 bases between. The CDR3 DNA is TGTGCCACAGGACCCATGAACACTGAAGCTTTCTTT. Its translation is CATGPMNTEAFF.

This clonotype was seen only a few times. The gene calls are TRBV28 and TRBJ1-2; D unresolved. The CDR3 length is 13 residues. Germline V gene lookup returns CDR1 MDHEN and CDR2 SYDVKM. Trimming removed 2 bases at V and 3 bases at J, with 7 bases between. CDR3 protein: CASSLTGDYGYTF. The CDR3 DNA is TGTGCCAGCAGTTTAACCGGGGACTATGGCTACACCTTC.